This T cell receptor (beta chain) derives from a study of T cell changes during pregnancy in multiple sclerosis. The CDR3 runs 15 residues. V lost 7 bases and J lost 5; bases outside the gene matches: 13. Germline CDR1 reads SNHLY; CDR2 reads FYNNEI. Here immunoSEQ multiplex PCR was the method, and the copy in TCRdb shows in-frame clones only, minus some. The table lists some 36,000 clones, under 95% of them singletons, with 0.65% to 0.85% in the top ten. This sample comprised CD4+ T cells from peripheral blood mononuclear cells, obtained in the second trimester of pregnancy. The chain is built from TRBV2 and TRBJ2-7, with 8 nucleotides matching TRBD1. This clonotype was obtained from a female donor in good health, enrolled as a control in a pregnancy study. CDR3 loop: CASKIQGATNHEQYF. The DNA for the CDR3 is TGTGCCAGCAAAATTCAGGGGGCGACCAACCACGAGCAGTACTTC.